The T cell receptor (beta chain) under discussion was sequenced for a study of cytomegalovirus exposure and HLA in healthy donors. Study findings and constraints: Follow-up analysis later connected one missense variant in DCLRE1C with trimming of TCR beta V- and J-genes.

The study ran its PCR with 60 Vbeta and 13 Jbeta primers. The table came from immunoSEQ multiplex PCR; TCRdb's copy has only in-frame clones and leaves some out. Of 150,000 to 200,000 clones in the sample, 65% to 80% were seen once. This clone was seen only once. Its matching antigen is unknown. The CDR3 consists of 15 residues. Looked up from germline, CDR1 is MNHEY and CDR2 is SMNVEV (reference sequence). Trimming took off 5 bases at V and 0 bases at J, with 11 bases between the two ends. This TCR came from a woman aged 35 to 49 in good health and CMV-seropositive. Sequencing used PBMCs. The chain joins TRBV27 to TRBJ1-3, with D possibly TRBD1 on 5 matching bases. The CDR3 sequence: CASSQDRTSGNTIYF. CDR3 in DNA: TGTGCCAGCAGTCAAGACAGAACCTCTGGAAACACCATATATTTT.